Shown below are 30 T cell receptor beta chains from a single sample sequenced in a study of cytomegalovirus exposure and HLA in healthy donors (dated 2017 in TCRdb). Receptor amplification or capture employed the immunoSEQ multiplex PCR assay. For the multiplex PCR, a mixture combining 60 forward primers for TCR Vbeta segments and 13 reverse primers for TCR Jbeta segments was used. This immuneACCESS table, as held by TCRdb, lists in-frame sequences with V and J called but not all clones. Of the missing ones, under half trace to an unresolved V gene in checked studies; the others have no known cause. This sample's listing comprises around 130,000 clones. The ten largest clones add up to approximately 1.5% of the sample. Sequencing was carried out using PBMCs. The receptors stem from a woman between 40 and 55 years old in good health and CMV-seronegative.

The V gene is TRBV7-8, the J gene TRBJ1-1; D not resolved. With 1 base removed from V and 4 bases from J, the gap between germline ends came to 7 bases. The CDR3 has 13 amino acids. In germline, CDR1 is SGHVS, CDR2 FQNEAQ. The CDR3 sequence is CASSLGEITEAFF. The CDR3 coding sequence is TGTGCCAGCAGCTTAGGGGAGATCACTGAAGCTTTCTTT. Using reference TRBV7-8 and TRBJ1-1 for the parts outside the CDR3, the full variable domain is GAGVSQSPRYKVAKRGQDVALRCDPISGHVSLFWYQQALGQGPEFLTYFQNEAQLDKSGLPSDRFFAERPEGSVSTLKIQRTQQEDSAVYLCASSLGEITEAFFGQGTRLTVV.

The genes are TRBV6-6 and TRBJ2-1; 11 bases fit TRBD2. CDR3 size: 15 residues. CDR1 and CDR2 from the germline V gene are MNHNY and SVGAGI (reference sequence). With 11 bases clipped from V and 8 bases from J, the junction kept 14 bases outside the gene matches. Written as DNA, the CDR3 is TGTGCCTCAACCAGAGGGCTAGCGGGGGGCGATGAGCAGTTCTTC. It is translated as CASTRGLAGGDEQFF.

J is TRBJ2-5 and V is TRBV11-2; TRBD2 might be the D (5 bases). Germline CDR1 SGHAT, CDR2 FQNNGV. Trimming pared 8 bases from V and 9 bases from J, leaving 19 bases between. This CDR3 spans 13 amino acids. The CDR3 nucleotides read TGTGCCAGCGTCCTTCAGAGGGATGAGGCCCAGTACTTC. Translation: CASVLQRDEAQYF.

This chain connects TRBV5-1 to TRBJ1-6, with TRBD1 matching over 8 bases. V shed 4 bases and J 5 bases; nucleotides not matched to a gene: 8. The length of the CDR3 is 16 residues. CDR1 and CDR2 (germline): SGHRS, YFSETQ. CDR3 loop: CASSLNGQGDNSPLHF. The CDR3 coding sequence is TGCGCCAGCAGCCTGAATGGACAGGGCGATAATTCACCCCTCCACTTT.

The chain joins TRBV6-1 to TRBJ1-6; a possible D gene is TRBD1 (6 bases). This CDR3 has 15 residues. The V end lost 0 bases, the J end lost 10 bases, and 13 bases lay between the germline ends. Germline V gives CDR1 MNHNS, CDR2 SASEGT. This CDR3 is CASSEALQGSSPLHF. The DNA of the CDR3 is TGTGCCAGCAGTGAAGCGCTGCAGGGGAGCTCACCCCTCCACTTT.

The chain couples TRBV25-1 to TRBJ1-2; the D is unclear. Trimming left V 5 bases short and J 7 bases short, with 11 bases between. Germline V gene lookup returns CDR1 MGHDK and CDR2 SYGVNS. CDR3 length: 12 amino acids. The CDR3 DNA reads TGTGCCAGCAGTCCACCTGGGAGTGGCTACACCTTC. It encodes CASSPPGSGYTF.

The CDR3 region has the DNA TGTGCCAGCAGTTCATACAGCGGCGGCTATGGCTACACCTTC. Protein sequence: CASSSYSGGYGYTF. The chain uses TRBV6-6 and TRBJ1-2; unclear D gene. The CDR3 runs 14 residues. The germline V gene encodes CDR1 MNHNY and CDR2 SVGAGI (reference sequence). V dropped 4 bases and J dropped 4 bases, with 13 bases sitting between them.

The V gene is TRBV7-8, the J gene TRBJ2-7, with 9 bases lining up with TRBD2. V shed 1 base and J 0 bases; nucleotides not matched to a gene: 4. The germline V gene has CDR1 SGHVS and CDR2 FQNEAQ. The CDR3 is 16 residues long. CDR3 nucleotides: TGTGCCAGCAGCTTAGTGAGCGGGGGGAGCTCCTACGAGCAGTACTTC. Protein sequence: CASSLVSGGSSYEQYF.

V gene TRBV29-1 combines with J gene TRBJ1-1; 9 nucleotides match TRBD1. J lost 3 bases, V lost 7 bases, and 6 bases had no gene match. Germline assignment: CDR1 SQVTM and CDR2 ANQGSEA. The CDR3 loop spans 13 amino acids. The CDR3 is CSGRQGEYTEAFF. CDR3 bases: TGCAGCGGCCGACAGGGGGAGTACACTGAAGCTTTCTTT.

V gene TRBV6-1 combines with J gene TRBJ1-3, with D perhaps matching TRBD1 (6 bases). CDR1 MNHNS and CDR2 SASEGT come from the germline V gene. This CDR3 region has 14 residues. V lost 8 bases and J 3 bases, leaving 14 bases between the germline ends. CDR3 bases: TGTGCCAGCCAAGGGGGGGCAAGTGGAAACACCATATATTTT. Protein product: CASQGGASGNTIYF.

This chain connects TRBV5-5 to TRBJ1-1, with D possibly TRBD1 on 6 matching bases. This CDR3 comprises 14 residues. Germline values: CDR1 SGHKS, CDR2 YYEKEE (reference sequence). V was pared by 5 bases and J by 1 base, with 12 bases between. The CDR3 region has the DNA TGTGCCAGCAGTTTTCCGGGACAGAACACTGAAGCTTTCTTT. Amino acids: CASSFPGQNTEAFF.

J is TRBJ2-1 and V is TRBV4-3; D is possibly TRBD2 (6 bases). CDR1 LGHNA and CDR2 YSLEER come from the germline V gene. V was cut by 4 bases and J by 5 bases, with 18 bases left in between. CDR3 length equals 16 residues. The CDR3 nucleotides are TGCGCCAGCAGCCCATACCTTGGGGGGTCGCACAATGAGCAGTTCTTC. Translated: CASSPYLGGSHNEQFF.

This chain's CDR3 is CASLKGQNNSPLHF. In DNA, the CDR3 is TGTGCCAGCCTAAAGGGACAGAATAATTCACCCCTCCACTTT. The rearrangement uses TRBV21-1 and TRBJ1-6; the D segment call TRBD1 is taken from the table without a DNA check. TRBV21-1 is a pseudogene locus. The CDR3 loop spans 14 amino acids.

The V gene is TRBV5-1, the J gene TRBJ1-1; D might be TRBD1 (5 bases). V was trimmed by 6 bases and J by 2 bases, leaving 17 bases between them. Germline CDR1 reads SGHRS; CDR2 reads YFSETQ. The CDR3 runs 15 residues. CDR3 sequence (DNA): TGCGCCAGCAAACCAACGACCGGGACTAACACTGAAGCTTTCTTT. This encodes CASKPTTGTNTEAFF.

V usage is TRBV6-1 and J usage is TRBJ1-2, with TRBD1 identical over 8 bases. Germline V gene lookup returns CDR1 MNHNS and CDR2 SASEGT. V was clipped by 0 bases and J by 7 bases; unmatched bases: 1. This CDR3 is built from 13 residues. CDR3: CASSEADRGGYTF. CDR3 DNA: TGTGCCAGCAGTGAAGCTGACAGGGGTGGCTACACCTTC.

This chain joins TRBV7-2 and TRBJ1-5, with 9 bases that match TRBD1. CDR1 and CDR2 (germline): SGHTA, FQGNSA. CDR3 length: 15 amino acids. V shed 2 bases and J 7 bases; nucleotides not matched to a gene: 6. Here the CDR3 DNA reads TGTGCCAGCAGCTTACAAGGACAGGGGAGACAGCCCCAGCATTTT. Translating gives CASSLQGQGRQPQHF.

The CDR3 nucleotides read TGTGCCAGCAGCAAAACTAGCTACAATGAGCAGTTCTTC. Translating gives CASSKTSYNEQFF. The chain carries TRBV7-2 and TRBJ2-1; D perhaps matches TRBD2 (5 bases). The germline V and J ends were trimmed by 5 bases and 3 bases, with 8 bases remaining between them. The CDR3 totals 13 residues. From germline, CDR1 is SGHTA and CDR2 FQGNSA.

The chain joins TRBV29-1 to TRBJ1-1, with TRBD1 matching 10 bases. The junction had 2 bases not matched to a gene; V was cut back by 7 bases and J by 6 bases. Germline V lookup: CDR1 SQVTM, CDR2 ANQGSEA. This CDR3 is built from 11 residues. CDR3 residues: CSAGQGAEAFF. The CDR3 DNA sequence: TGCAGCGCAGGACAGGGGGCTGAAGCTTTCTTT.

The chain has TRBV5-1 and TRBJ2-5; 10 nucleotides match TRBD2. V gave up 2 bases and J gave up 4 bases; unmatched junction bases: 8. Germline CDR1 is SGHRS and CDR2 is YFSETQ. The CDR3 sequence is 16 residues long. The CDR3 region has the DNA TGCGCCAGCAGCTTCGGCACTAGCGGGGTAGGAGAGACCCAGTACTTC. Translated, it gives CASSFGTSGVGETQYF.

The chain employs TRBV5-1 and TRBJ2-3, with 9 bases matching TRBD2. CDR1 SGHRS and CDR2 YFSETQ come from the germline V gene. The CDR3 totals 15 residues. J gave up 3 bases and V 1 base, and 3 bases lay outside the gene matches. The CDR3, as DNA: TGCGCCAGCAGCTTGACCAGCGGGGGGACAGATACGCAGTATTTT. Protein: CASSLTSGGTDTQYF.

The chain links TRBV7-2 to TRBJ1-1; TRBD1 might be the D (5 bases). V shed 3 bases and J shed 4 bases, with 15 bases lying between them. This CDR3 has 15 amino acids. Looked up from germline, CDR1 is SGHTA and CDR2 is FQGNSA. For the CDR3, the DNA is TGTGCCAGCAGCTTGGGATCAGGGAGGGGCACTGAAGCTTTCTTT. This gives the protein CASSLGSGRGTEAFF. Filled out from reference TRBV7-2 and TRBJ1-1, the complete variable domain reads GAGVSQSPSNKVTEKGKDVELRCDPISGHTALYWYRQSLGQGLEFLIYFQGNSAPDKSGLPSDRFSAERTGGSVSTLTIQRTQQEDSAVYLCASSLGSGRGTEAFFGQGTRLTVV.

The rearrangement joins TRBV7-2 to TRBJ2-1; 7 bases fit TRBD2. V lost 3 bases and J lost 5; bases outside the gene matches: 10. Germline V gives CDR1 SGHTA, CDR2 FQGNSA. The length of the CDR3 is 16 residues. The CDR3 DNA sequence: TGTGCCAGCAGCTTGCCCGGACTAGTAGTAAACAATGAGCAGTTCTTC. This gives the protein CASSLPGLVVNNEQFF. Based on the CDR3 plus reference TRBV7-2 and TRBJ2-1, the full variable domain is GAGVSQSPSNKVTEKGKDVELRCDPISGHTALYWYRQSLGQGLEFLIYFQGNSAPDKSGLPSDRFSAERTGGSVSTLTIQRTQQEDSAVYLCASSLPGLVVNNEQFFGPGTRLTVL.

This sequence joins TRBV5-1 and TRBJ2-6, with TRBD1 as a possible D gene (6 bases). From germline, CDR1 is SGHRS and CDR2 YFSETQ. V was trimmed by 4 bases and J by 0 bases, leaving 8 bases between them. This CDR3 region has 15 residues. Here the CDR3 reads CASSADSSGANVLTF. The CDR3 DNA is TGCGCCAGCAGCGCGGACAGCTCTGGGGCCAACGTCCTGACTTTC.

The chain recombines TRBV18 with TRBJ1-4; perhaps TRBD1 as D (6 bases). Germline V lookup: CDR1 KGHSH, CDR2 LQKENI. The CDR3 is made up of 17 amino acids. The V gene lost 6 bases and the J gene lost 1 base, with 18 bases spanning the gap. CDR3 sequence (DNA): TGTGCCAGCTCTTCGGGACACATCTCCAGAACTAATGAAAAACTGTTTTTT. Amino acid sequence: CASSSGHISRTNEKLFF. The full variable domain, with the rest looked up from reference TRBV18 and TRBJ1-4, is NAGVMQNPRHLVRRRGQEARLRCSPMKGHSHVYWYRQLPEEGLKFMVYLQKENIIDESGMPKERFSAEFPKEGPSILRIQQVVRGDSAAYFCASSSGHISRTNEKLFFGSGTQLSVL.

The V gene is TRBV28, the J gene TRBJ1-2, with 10 nucleotides matching TRBD1. The CDR3 length is 17 residues. Germline values: CDR1 MDHEN, CDR2 SYDVKM. The J segment lost 4 bases and the V segment lost 6 bases, leaving 14 bases of the junction unmatched. The CDR3 sequence is CASRAPSGTGVRYGYTF. The CDR3 nucleotides read TGTGCCAGCAGGGCGCCCTCCGGGACAGGGGTACGCTATGGCTACACCTTC.

In DNA form, the CDR3 reads TGTGCCAGCAGTGAGCAGGGGAGGGATCAGCCCCAGCATTTT. This gives the protein CASSEQGRDQPQHF. The J gene is TRBJ1-5, the V gene TRBV2; tentative D call: TRBD1 (6 bases). The CDR3 consists of 14 residues. Looked up from germline, CDR1 is SNHLY and CDR2 is FYNNEI. V lost 3 bases to trimming and J lost 5 bases, with 11 bases between them.

Written as DNA, the CDR3 is TGTGCCAGTAGTATTGAGACTTACTATGGCTACACCTTC. It translates to CASSIETYYGYTF. V and J are TRBV19 and TRBJ1-2; unclear D gene. The CDR3 length is 13 residues. Germline V gene lookup returns CDR1 LNHDA and CDR2 SQIVND (reference sequence). The V end was cut by 3 bases, the J end by 3 bases, with 8 bases between.

V is TRBV5-8 and J is TRBJ2-2, with 7 positions matching TRBD1. The CDR3 has 15 amino acids. With V trimmed by 4 bases and J by 0 bases, 3 bases remained unmatched. From germline, CDR1 is SGHTS and CDR2 YDEGEE. The CDR3 nucleotides read TGTGCCAGCAGCCATGGACAGGCGAACACCGGGGAGCTGTTTTTT. It translates to CASSHGQANTGELFF.

The V and J genes are TRBV28 and TRBJ1-6; D remains ambiguous. Germline V lookup: CDR1 MDHEN, CDR2 SYDVKM. V was trimmed by 4 bases and J by 11 bases, leaving 6 bases between them. This CDR3 comprises 11 residues. The CDR3 loop reads CASSYYPPLHF. Here the CDR3 DNA reads TGTGCCAGCAGTTATTATCCACCCCTCCACTTT.

The chain links TRBV10-3 to TRBJ1-2; possible D gene TRBD1, 6 bases. The CDR3 length is 15 residues. The germline V and J ends were trimmed by 1 base and 5 bases, with 14 bases remaining between them. CDR1 and CDR2 (germline): ENHRY, SYGVKD. CDR3: CAISEFLQGLYGYTF. The CDR3 DNA reads as TGTGCCATCAGTGAGTTTCTACAGGGTCTTTATGGCTACACCTTC.